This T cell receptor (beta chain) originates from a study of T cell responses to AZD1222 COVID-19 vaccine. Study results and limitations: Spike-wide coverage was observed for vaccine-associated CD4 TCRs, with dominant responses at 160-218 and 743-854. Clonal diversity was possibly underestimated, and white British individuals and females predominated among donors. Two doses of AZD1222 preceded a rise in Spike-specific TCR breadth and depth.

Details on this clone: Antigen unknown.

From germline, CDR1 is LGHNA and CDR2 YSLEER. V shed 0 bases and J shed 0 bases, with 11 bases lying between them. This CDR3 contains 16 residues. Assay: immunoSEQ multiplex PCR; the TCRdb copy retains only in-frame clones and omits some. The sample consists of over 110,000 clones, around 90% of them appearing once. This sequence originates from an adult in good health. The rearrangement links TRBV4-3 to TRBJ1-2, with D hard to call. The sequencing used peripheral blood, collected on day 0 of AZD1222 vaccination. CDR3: CASSQEGSRANYGYTF. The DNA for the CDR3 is TGCGCCAGCAGCCAAGAAGGTAGCAGAGCTAACTATGGCTACACCTTC.